This TCR beta chain was sequenced for a study of blood T cell repertoires in COVID-19 (dated by TCRdb to about 2020). For the study in its entirety: Samples covering the acute and convalescent phases of COVID-19 were provided by collaborators in the United States, Italy and Spain. Subjects who had been exposed to COVID-19, were actively infected with it, or had recovered from it provided the deeply sampled blood TCRbeta repertoires that made up the dataset. A freely available public database, intended as a resource for researchers studying the immune response to SARS-CoV-2, is where the repertoires were released. Where available, HLA class I and class II types were taken from metadata supplied by the sample provider and were not determined by assay-based typing. Samples came from the ongoing ImmuneRACE study (first 160 participants) plus 1,254 subjects from 6 global collaborators. Nearly every sample came with metadata listing a de-identified subject ID, COVID-19 status, age in years and sex. The prospective study material was composed of cDNA or gDNA derived from T cells, B-cell-depleted T cells, or PBMCs.

One collaborating source in Seattle enrolled patients while the patients were actively infected and followed the patients over time throughout the course of disease. Each collaborating institution followed its own protocols to collect whole blood in K2EDTA tubes. For TCRbeta analysis, collaborators shipped samples as frozen whole blood, isolated PBMCs, or DNA extracted from either of those sample types. The full study reports these points: The quantity of clinical and demographic metadata differed by source and by participant and was supplied without curation.

The immunoSEQ Assay, a bias-controlled multiplex PCR, was used to amplify TCRbeta CDR3 regions from genomic DNA. Concerning the study's data processing: Nucleated cell counts per sample were estimated from amplification of reference gene primers within the assay. To quantify the absolute abundance of each unique TCRbeta CDR3 rearrangement, sequence reads were collapsed and filtered. For each sample, productive Simpson clonality was calculated by taking the square root of Simpson's diversity index across productive rearrangements. The source is immuneACCESS, and TCRdb retained only in-frame sequences with V and J called. Part of the clones is not carried over; for the studies checked, unresolved V genes explain less than half of this, and the remainder is unexplained. V and J calls and clone size come straight from that table; D and trimming were deduced from the DNA. The sample records about 160,000 clones, approximately 95% of which are singletons. Together, the top ten hold just under 2% of the sample.

Note on this clone: Its antigen is still unknown. Base-call qualities are not available, and no considerably larger clone is one nucleotide away.

The cysteine opens and the phenylalanine closes a CDR3 of 15 amino acids. The only DNA kept is the CDR3, 45 bases in frame from the first base. Cut back by 6 bases and 0 bases, the V and J ends lie 14 bases apart. The germline V gene encodes CDR1 SGHTA and CDR2 FQGNSA. What was sequenced was peripheral blood. Here the chain combines TRBV7-2 and TRBJ1-2; confidence is insufficient to name the D gene. The TCR was taken from a woman in her sixties or seventies with COVID-19, enrolled during active disease. CDR3 region: CASSSERPANYGYTF. The DNA sequence reads TGTGCCAGCAGTTCCGAGAGGCCCGCTAACTATGGCTACACCTTC.